This T cell receptor beta chain is from a study of shared clonotypes between healthy human individuals. Measured with immunoSEQ multiplex PCR; TCRdb has only the in-frame clones, and not every one. The sample has around 2.1 million clones, approximately 96% seen once. The CDR3 spans 14 residues. The V and J ends lost 8 bases and 3 bases respectively, with 16 bases between them. The V gene's germline CDR1 is SEHNR and CDR2 FQNEAQ (reference sequence). The receptor comes from a man aged 18 to 30 in good health. The sequenced material came from naive CD4+ T cells sorted from blood. Documented subset: CD45RA+ positively selected. The chain carries TRBV7-9 and TRBJ1-1; D perhaps matches TRBD1 (5 bases). The CDR3 is CASFPSEGHTEAFF. For the CDR3, the DNA is TGTGCCAGCTTCCCCTCGGAGGGGCACACTGAAGCTTTCTTT.